A single T cell receptor (beta chain) is shown here with its context. Its antigen is unknown. The entry originates in a study of cytomegalovirus exposure and HLA in healthy donors listed by TCRdb under 2017. At the level of the whole study: An earlier analysis of approximately 640 of the donors reported 276 Gb of sequence data and 100 million to 140 million unique TCR beta sequences from about 179 million T cells. Because of strong linkage in the cohort, roughly five DR-DQ haplotypes were treated as single units for association and clustering. The number of donors typed differed by locus, with about 629-630 for A, B, C, DRB1 and DQB1, roughly 520 for DQA1, 600 to 610 for DPA1, and 472 for DPB1. Genome-wide SNP genotypes for about 65% of the roughly 670 donors were used in a later genetic analysis, which treated that subset as a discovery cohort. In an earlier analysis of more than 550 of the donors, high-throughput TCR beta sequencing was used to judge whether each TCR beta V gene segment behaved as functional or pseudogenic. The T cell repertoires of several hundred subjects were profiled by immunosequencing and related to cytomegalovirus serostatus. To predict cytomegalovirus infection status, the study brought together high-throughput TCR immunosequencing, statistical association of individual TCRs with disease status, and machine learning. The aim of the study was to test whether cataloging public T cell receptors could identify signatures of past pathogen exposure. A later analysis re-examined previously published TCR beta repertoires from more than 550 donors and added high-resolution HLA genotyping to investigate patterns of TCR occurrence. An early release that covered roughly 600 HLA-typed donors contained approximately 300 gigabases of sequencing data and about 93 million unique TCR sequences. Donor age, sex, ethnicity and CMV serostatus were compiled alongside the repertoire data. Every repertoire in the discovery cohort had been generated on one and the same sequencing platform. Of the 398 genotyped donors, about 84% fell in the genetic ancestry cluster associated with self-reported Caucasian donors. HLA typing included class I and class II loci at four-digit resolution. In the later analysis, no new phenotypic data were used to find candidate immune exposures; instead, reliance was placed on TCR beta sequences and their occurrence across donors. Besides the first cohort of 666 subjects, a separate validation cohort made up of 120 or so different subjects was used. Across some 400 genotyped donors of the cohort, an average of about 220,000 unique TCR beta nucleotide sequences per donor were sequenced, and approximately 17% of those sequences were non-productive. Results and caveats for the whole study, not just this receptor: In a later genetic analysis, fewer N-insertions in productive TCRs were reported among donors in an Asian-associated ancestry cluster than the roughly 700-donor mean. A later analysis found that most CMV-associated TCR beta chains appeared HLA-restricted, with HLA associations seemingly driven largely by CMV exposure. In a later analysis, several top co-occurrence clusters were reported to appear linked to parvovirus B19, influenza, CMV and Epstein-Barr virus. It was suggested by the authors that the approach could potentially be generalized to other disease states and immunological phenotypes. The classifier was reported to diagnose cytomegalovirus status with high specificity and sensitivity in both the original cohort and the validation cohort. A group of highly shared sequence variants was considered likely to be a technical artifact of the sequencing pipeline. Because some donors lacked HLA typing at each locus, the association tests relied only on the typed subset. In a later analysis, HLA-associated TCR beta chains were found to be more clonally expanded and to have lower generation probabilities than equally common non-associated chains. The study listed approximately 150 TCR beta chains as associated with cytomegalovirus. Broadly in line with IMGT annotations, most TCR beta V segments showed up in productive rearrangements about 87% or about 30% of the time in an earlier analysis of several hundred of the donors. Across donors, most TCR sequences were observed very rarely, whereas some public TCRs were present in many individuals. Correlated functional status among segregating V segments might reflect linkage disequilibrium, but an unknown experimental factor could not be ruled out. This cohort had only TCR beta chains sequenced, and the lack of alpha or paired-chain data limited which features could be detected. A further reported finding was that TCR beta sequences accurately predicted the HLA-A and HLA-B alleles for most subjects in the first cohort. Because the 87-base-pair reads could not distinguish some IMGT-functional V segments, including TRBV6-2 and TRBV6-3, those segments were excluded. The only immune exposure information available for the cohort was CMV serostatus. V-gene and J-gene trimming of TCR beta chains was associated with a missense DCLRE1C variant in a later genetic analysis, and the association was replicated in an independent cohort. In a later analysis, TCR association rates were found to vary across HLA loci, with the most associated TCRs seen for DRB1 alleles and the fewest for HLA-C alleles. Sequencing depth was assumed to be roughly uniform across donors in the presence/absence analyses, though that assumption may not hold. In vitro tests confirmed that a few of the cytomegalovirus-associated TCR beta chains recognize cytomegalovirus antigens. Strong co-occurrence of HLA alleles, especially DR and DQ, made assigning TCR associations to individual alleles difficult. Specific HLA alleles were associated with 15,000 to 20,000 TCR beta sequences at a false discovery rate of 0.05 in a later analysis. Because counts were too low, about 15 rarely observed V segments, including chromosome 9 orphons, were left out of the earlier analysis of some 640 of the donors.

Reading the germline V gene gives CDR1 SGDLS and CDR2 YYNGEE. The CDR3, from cysteine to phenylalanine, totals 17 residues. The entry retains the CDR3 DNA only, 51 bases that are in frame from base 1. Trimming accounts for 0 bases at V and 7 bases at J, while the number of junction bases matched to no gene is 11. The cohort was made up of roughly 670 healthy bone marrow donors. All cohort members were sampled while nominally healthy, although unrecorded immune exposures were likely present. The donor was CMV seronegative and was included in the group of a few hundred seronegative cohort members. A peripheral blood sample was collected from each donor, and TCR beta sequencing was performed on peripheral blood mononuclear cells. Genomic DNA was extracted from the blood cell samples with the Qiagen DNeasy Blood Extraction Kit. Library prep was done by the immunoSEQ multiplex PCR assay. The multiplex PCR relied on a mix of 60 forward primers for TCR Vbeta segments and 13 reverse primers for TCR Jbeta segments. The CDR3 region of rearranged TCR beta genes was amplified from genomic DNA with a multiplex PCR assay. The amplified TCR beta libraries were sequenced on the Illumina HiSeq System as 87-base-pair reads. Per the source publication's procedure: A later analysis counted tens of millions of unique TCR beta chains across the 650 to 700 repertoires, and roughly 10 million of these chains were shared by at least two donors. To remove PCR and sequencing errors, raw reads were error-corrected and collapsed into unique sequences using a nearest-neighbor algorithm that merged closely related sequences. CDR3 sequences were aligned to IMGT reference sequences to assign V, D and J gene segments. For a sequence to be retained, at least a six-nucleotide match to both a V gene segment and a J gene segment was required. A rearrangement counted as productive if the CDR3 had no stop codons and remained in frame with V and J, and every other rearrangement counted as non-productive. Following IMGT convention, CDR3 was defined as the stretch from the second conserved V-encoded cysteine up to the conserved J-encoded phenylalanine. The earlier analysis of about 610 of the donors excluded any sequence lacking an unambiguous match to a single V gene segment. An earlier analysis of some 610 of the donors called V segments functional above 56.7% productive rearrangements and segregating when the between-donor standard deviation exceeded 5%. A statistical classification framework was built to diagnose cytomegalovirus status from the catalog of TCR beta chain sequences. V and J gene assignment, in a later analysis, came from comparing TCR nucleotide sequences with IMGT/GENE-DB human TR gene sequences. Using the TCRdist pipeline, a later analysis assigned CDR3 sequences along with most-parsimonious VDJ recombination scenarios. In a later analysis, each TCR beta chain was defined by its CDR3 amino acid sequence together with its V-gene family, and reads lacking a unique V-gene family were excluded. To address suspected cross-contamination and a sequencing artifact, a later analysis removed a few hundred highly shared, low-generation-probability nucleotide sequences. In a later analysis, a clonal expansion index was calculated for each public chain from normalized within-repertoire ranks of inferred template counts. A later analysis computed generation probabilities with a VDJ recombination model fitted to out-of-frame rearrangements, and checked the results against IGoR. A later analysis scored TCR-TCR, TCR-HLA and TCR-CMV co-occurrence with hypergeometric tests, applying a repertoire-size bias correction to TCR pairs. In a later analysis, false discovery rates were estimated by permuting HLA or CMV assignments 20 times. In a later analysis, co-occurring TCRs were grouped using DBSCAN, with TCRdist sequence similarity added in when clustering inside HLA-allele-positive subsets. Repertoires with fewer than 30,000 or more than 120,000 public chains were left out of co-occurrence clustering, as were a handful of repertoires with anomalous nucleotide sharing. Drawn from immuneACCESS, this table holds only the in-frame rearrangements with V and J called that TCRdb kept. Clones are partly lost; checked studies trace under half to an unresolved V gene and leave the rest unexplained. The DNA was the basis for D and trimming; V, J and clone size are from that table. For this sample, the table gives around 160,000 clones. The ten largest clonotypes hold 1.6% of the sample.

The receptor was derived from a woman aged 50 to 60 in good health and CMV-seronegative. Sample: PBMCs. Here the chain combines TRBV9 and TRBJ2-2, with 8 bases in between that match TRBD2. Here the CDR3 is given as CASSVGTAGDRNGELFF. The base sequence is TGTGCCAGCAGCGTAGGGACAGCGGGGGACCGGAACGGGGAGCTGTTTTTT.